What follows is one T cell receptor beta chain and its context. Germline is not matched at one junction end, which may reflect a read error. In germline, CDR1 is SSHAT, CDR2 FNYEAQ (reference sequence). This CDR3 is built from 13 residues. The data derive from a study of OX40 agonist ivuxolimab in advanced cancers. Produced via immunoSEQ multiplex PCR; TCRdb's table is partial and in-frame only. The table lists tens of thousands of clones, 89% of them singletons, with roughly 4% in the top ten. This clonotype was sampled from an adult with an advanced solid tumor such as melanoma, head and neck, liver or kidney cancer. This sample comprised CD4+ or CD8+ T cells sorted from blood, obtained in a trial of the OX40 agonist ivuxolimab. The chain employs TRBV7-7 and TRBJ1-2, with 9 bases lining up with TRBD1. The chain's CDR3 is CASSPVTGGGYTF. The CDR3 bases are TGTGCTAGCAGCCCGGTGACAGGGGGTGGCTACACCTTC.